Shown below are 29 T cell receptor beta chains from a single sample sequenced in a study of CD8 T cells in Susac syndrome. After extraction with the RNeasy kit, about 0.45 to 1 ug of the RNA was reverse transcribed using random hexamers. TCRdb processed the immunoSEQ multiplex PCR reads anew with MiXCR; each CDR3 protein has one entry. The table has approximately 160,000 distinct CDR3 sequences, approximately 93% seen once. The sequenced sample consisted of CD4+ T cells from PBMCs. Source of these receptors: a human donor with multiple sclerosis.

V usage is TRBV6-5 and J usage is TRBJ2-7; perhaps TRBD2 as D (6 bases). Looked up from germline, CDR1 is MNHEY and CDR2 is SVGAGI. Trimming took 0 bases from V and 3 from J, leaving 9 bases between them. The CDR3 extends over 14 amino acids. The CDR3 sequence: CASSYSPGVYEQYF. The CDR3 nucleotides read TGTGCCAGCAGTTACTCGCCGGGGGTCTACGAGCAGTACTTC.

This rearrangement joins TRBV11-2 to TRBJ1-1, with a tentative D call TRBD1 (5 bases). This CDR3 has 13 residues. From germline, CDR1 is SGHAT and CDR2 FQNNGV. Between the trimmed V and J ends, which lost 7 bases and 7 bases, there was a span of 16 bases. Here the CDR3 reads CASKGRDYGEAFF. CDR3 DNA: TGTGCCAGCAAGGGACGGGACTATGGTGAAGCTTTCTTT.

The chain joins TRBV5-1 to TRBJ2-7; D remains ambiguous. In germline, CDR1 is SGHRS, CDR2 YFSETQ. V lost 3 bases, J lost 3 bases, and 16 bases lay in between. The CDR3 is 15 amino acids. CDR3 bases: TGCGCCAGCAGCTCCACACCCGGAGCCGGCTACGAGCAGTACTTC. Protein product: CASSSTPGAGYEQYF.

The V and J genes are TRBV4-1 and TRBJ2-7; 9 bases are shared with TRBD1. The CDR3 has 14 amino acids. V lost 1 base, J lost 3 bases, and 1 base stayed unmatched. The germline gives CDR1 MGHRA, CDR2 YSYEKL. CDR3 loop: CASSQGTGDYEQYF. The CDR3 DNA follows: TGCGCCAGCAGCCAAGGGACAGGGGACTACGAGCAGTACTTC.

The V call is TRBV18, the J call TRBJ1-2, with D possibly TRBD1 on 6 matching bases. Germline V CDR1 and CDR2: KGHSH, LQKENI. V gave up 3 bases and J gave up 4 bases, with 15 bases separating them. The CDR3 has 15 amino acids. The chain's CDR3 is CASSPPRQVPYGYTF. CDR3 in DNA: TGTGCCAGCTCACCTCCCCGACAGGTTCCCTATGGCTACACCTTC.

This chain links TRBV5-4 with TRBJ2-7; 9 nucleotides match TRBD2. This CDR3 spans 15 amino acids. Trimming removed 0 bases from V and 5 bases from J; junction bases left unmatched: 6. CDR1 and CDR2 from the germline V gene are SGHNT and YYREEE (reference sequence). Written as DNA, the CDR3 is TGTGCCAGCAGCTTGGGGGGTAGCGGGAGAGACGAGCAGTACTTC. It encodes CASSLGGSGRDEQYF. Filled out from reference TRBV5-4 and TRBJ2-7, the complete variable domain reads ETGVTQSPTHLIKTRGQQVTLRCSSQSGHNTVSWYQQALGQGPQFIFQYYREEENGRGNFPPRFSGLQFPNYSSELNVNALELDDSALYLCASSLGGSGRDEQYFGPGTRLTVT.

CDR3 amino acids: CASSPDRAGANVLTF. The CDR3 DNA sequence: TGTGCCAGCTCACCTGACAGAGCTGGGGCCAACGTCCTGACTTTC. The V and J genes are TRBV18 and TRBJ2-6; possibly TRBD1 for D (5 bases). Trimming took 3 bases from V and 2 from J, leaving 8 bases between them. Germline assignment: CDR1 KGHSH and CDR2 LQKENI. This CDR3 contains 15 residues.

The rearrangement uses TRBV29-1 and TRBJ2-7; 7 nucleotides match TRBD2. CDR3 length: 15 residues. Germline assignment: CDR1 SQVTM and CDR2 ANQGSEA. V dropped 1 base and J dropped 7; count of bases not matched to a gene: 13. The CDR3 sequence is CSVEGVAGAGWEQYF. The CDR3 nucleotides read TGCAGCGTTGAAGGAGTGGCAGGAGCGGGATGGGAGCAGTACTTC.

The gene calls are TRBV5-1 and TRBJ2-5, with D hard to call. The CDR3 consists of 13 residues. The V end was cut by 2 bases, the J end by 5 bases, with 10 bases between. Germline V gives CDR1 SGHRS, CDR2 YFSETQ. The CDR3 loop is CASSLLGFETQYF. Here the CDR3 DNA reads TGCGCCAGCAGCTTACTTGGTTTTGAGACCCAGTACTTC.

The DNA for the CDR3 is TGTGCCAGCAGTGATAACACCTACACTGAAGCTTTCTTT. Its protein product is CASSDNTYTEAFF. The rearrangement uses TRBV6-4 and TRBJ1-1, with D hard to call. V was shortened by 3 bases and J by 3 bases, with 8 bases between the two germline ends. This CDR3 is built from 13 residues. CDR1 is MRHNA, CDR2 SNTAGT, per germline.

CDR3 loop: CASSRDFGGYEQYF. The CDR3 DNA is TGTGCCAGCAGCCGCGATTTTGGCGGGTACGAGCAGTACTTC. The chain joins TRBV6-6 to TRBJ2-7; possibly TRBD2 for D (5 bases). Germline assignment: CDR1 MNHNY and CDR2 SVGAGI (reference sequence). V lost 6 bases and J 4 bases, leaving 16 bases between the germline ends. The CDR3 runs 14 residues.

This chain connects TRBV7-8 to TRBJ1-1; D may be TRBD1 (5 bases). The CDR3 spans 14 residues. Germline V gives CDR1 SGHVS, CDR2 FQNEAQ. The V gene lost 1 base and the J gene lost 6 bases, with 12 bases spanning the gap. For the CDR3, the DNA is TGTGCCAGCAGCTTAGTGCAGGGCCCGCCTGAAGCTTTCTTT. Translation gives CASSLVQGPPEAFF.

The chain joins TRBV27 to TRBJ2-3; D is unclear. V shed 2 bases and J shed 0 bases, with 6 bases lying between them. The CDR3 has 14 amino acids. The germline V gene has CDR1 MNHEY and CDR2 SMNVEV (reference sequence). Written as DNA, the CDR3 is TGTGCCAGCAGTTTAATCGAGAGCACAGATACGCAGTATTTT. Protein: CASSLIESTDTQYF.

The chain has TRBV29-1 and TRBJ2-7; weak D call: TRBD2 (6 bases). Trimming took 7 bases from V and 2 from J, leaving 15 bases between them. CDR3 size: 13 residues. Germline assignment: CDR1 SQVTM and CDR2 ANQGSEA. The CDR3 reads CSARGALPYEQYF. The CDR3 bases are TGCAGCGCCCGCGGGGCACTTCCCTACGAGCAGTACTTC.

This clonotype was picked up one time. The chain links TRBV12-3 or TRBV12-4 to TRBJ2-5, with D possibly being TRBD1 or TRBD2 (5 bases each). V was trimmed by 7 bases and J by 3 bases, leaving 15 bases between them. This CDR3 region has 14 residues. The CDR3 nucleotides read TGTGCCAGCACCCTTTCCGGGACGGAAGAGACCCAGTACTTC. Translation gives CASTLSGTEETQYF.

The V gene is TRBV2, the J gene TRBJ2-7; D is undetermined. V lost 3 bases and J lost 0, with 18 bases in between. The CDR3 is 17 amino acids. Per the germline V gene, CDR1 is SNHLY and CDR2 is FYNNEI. CDR3: CASSDHWGFKSSYEQYF. The DNA of the CDR3 is TGTGCCAGCAGTGATCACTGGGGATTTAAAAGCTCCTACGAGCAGTACTTC.

The CDR3 sequence: CSASRLAGGPNENEQFF. The CDR3 bases are TGCAGTGCTAGTCGACTAGCGGGAGGGCCAAATGAGAATGAGCAGTTCTTC. The chain links TRBV20-1 to TRBJ2-1; 14 bases are a match to TRBD2. Germline V gene lookup returns CDR1 DFQATT and CDR2 SNEGSKA (reference sequence). After removal of 3 bases from V and 7 bases from J, the junction contained 11 bases not matched to a gene. This CDR3 region has 17 residues.

This clonotype was counted once. This CDR3 reads CASSPSGQGAGELFF. CDR3 sequence (DNA): TGTGCCAGCAGTCCCTCGGGACAGGGTGCCGGGGAGCTGTTTTTT. The rearrangement links TRBV6-5 to TRBJ2-2; 9 nucleotides align to TRBD1. The CDR3 loop spans 15 amino acids. Trimming took 5 bases from V and 6 from J; bases not matched to a gene: 7. From germline, CDR1 is MNHEY and CDR2 SVGAGI.

The gene calls are TRBV7-9 and TRBJ2-1; D is ambiguous. CDR1 and CDR2 (germline): SEHNR, FQNEAQ (reference sequence). Trimming left V 6 bases short and J 3 bases short, with 15 bases between. This CDR3 comprises 15 residues. This CDR3 reads CASRDRGSGYNEQFF. In DNA form, the CDR3 reads TGTGCCAGCAGGGACCGCGGCTCGGGCTACAATGAGCAGTTCTTC.

This rearrangement joins TRBV6-1 to TRBJ2-1; the match to TRBD2 covers 8 bases. Looked up from germline, CDR1 is MNHNS and CDR2 is SASEGT. The ends lost 3 bases at V and 5 bases at J; junction bases unmatched: 9. CDR3 length: 16 residues. CDR3 loop: CASSEIAGRLNNEQFF. CDR3 nucleotides: TGTGCCAGCAGTGAGATAGCGGGAAGACTTAACAATGAGCAGTTCTTC.

The gene calls are TRBV20-1 and TRBJ2-7; D might be TRBD2 (6 bases). The V and J ends lost 3 bases and 5 bases respectively, with 14 bases between them. Germline CDR1 and CDR2: DFQATT and SNEGSKA (reference sequence). This CDR3 spans 13 amino acids. Written as DNA, the CDR3 is TGCAGTGCTAGCGGCGGCGGGATAGACGAGCAGTACTTC. Translation gives CSASGGGIDEQYF.

This rearrangement joins TRBV5-1 to TRBJ2-5; TRBD1 matches at 7 bases. V shed 0 bases, J shed 2 bases, and the junction held 1 base outside the gene matches. Germline V gene data show CDR1 as SGHRS and CDR2 as YFSETQ. The CDR3 is 14 amino acids. CDR3 coding DNA: TGCGCCAGCAGCTTGGTGGACAGGCAAGAGACCCAGTACTTC. It yields the protein CASSLVDRQETQYF.

This clonotype was recorded only once. The rearrangement links TRBV20-1 to TRBJ2-1, with 7 positions matching TRBD2. This CDR3 is built from 14 residues. The V and J ends lost 6 bases and 6 bases, in that order; junction bases with no gene match: 11. Germline V gives CDR1 DFQATT, CDR2 SNEGSKA (reference sequence). The CDR3 coding sequence is TGCAGTGCCAGGAGCGGGGCCCCCCCCAATGAGCAGTTCTTC. It codes for CSARSGAPPNEQFF.

This chain uses TRBV3-1 with TRBJ2-1; 7 bases map to TRBD1. This CDR3 has 14 residues. CDR1 and CDR2 (germline): LGHDT, YNNKEL (reference sequence). J gave up 5 bases and V 6 bases, and 7 bases lay outside the gene matches. This chain's CDR3 is CASRGDSLNNEQFF. The CDR3 DNA reads TGTGCCAGCAGGGGGGACAGCCTAAACAATGAGCAGTTCTTC.

The chain carries TRBV6-2 or TRBV6-3 and TRBJ1-2; D is unresolved. The CDR3 runs 12 residues. From germline, CDR1 is MNHEY and CDR2 SVGEGT. Trimming cost V 4 bases and J 4 bases, with 7 bases left between them. The CDR3 reads CASSSLVYGYTF. The CDR3 DNA sequence: TGTGCCAGCAGTTCCCTGGTCTATGGCTACACCTTC.

The rearrangement links TRBV6-2 or TRBV6-3 to TRBJ2-7, with D hard to call. Looked up from germline, CDR1 is MNHEY and CDR2 is SVGEGT. The V end was cut by 7 bases, the J end by 7 bases, with 20 bases between. The CDR3 length is 14 residues. CDR3 nucleotide sequence: TGTGCCAGCATTAGACCCGGGCTCTTCGGGGAGCAGTACTTC. Encoded protein: CASIRPGLFGEQYF.

Worth noting for this clonotype: One end of the junction fails to match germline, which may point to a read error. The chain couples TRBV28 to TRBJ1-5; 7 nucleotides line up with TRBD1. CDR3 size: 16 residues. Germline loops: CDR1 MDHEN, CDR2 SYDVKM. The CDR3 is CASGLVGTVLGRPQHF. CDR3 sequence (DNA): TGTGCCAGCGGTTTGGTAGGGACAGTGTTGGGTCGGCCCCAGCATTTT. The full variable domain, rest sourced from reference TRBV28 and TRBJ1-5, is DVKVTQSSRYLVKRTGEKVFLECVQDMDHENMFWYRQDPGLGLRLIYFSYDVKMKEKGDIPEGYSVSREKKERFSLILESASTNQTSMYLCASGLVGTVLGRPQHFGDGTRLSIL.

This chain uses TRBV18 with TRBJ1-3; D possibly corresponds to TRBD1 (5 bases). V lost 3 bases and J lost 2, with 11 bases in between. From germline, CDR1 is KGHSH and CDR2 LQKENI. CDR3 length equals 15 residues. In nucleotides, the CDR3 is TGTGCCAGCTCACCGACAGAAGGACCTGGAAACACCATATATTTT. It yields the protein CASSPTEGPGNTIYF. Supplemented by reference TRBV18 and TRBJ1-3, the full variable domain reads NAGVMQNPRHLVRRRGQEARLRCSPMKGHSHVYWYRQLPEEGLKFMVYLQKENIIDESGMPKERFSAEFPKEGPSILRIQQVVRGDSAAYFCASSPTEGPGNTIYFGEGSWLTVV.

The chain uses TRBV15 and TRBJ2-7, with D perhaps TRBD2 (5 bases). The ends were cut back, 0 bases at V and 7 bases at J, with 10 bases in the middle. This CDR3 comprises 13 residues. CDR1 is LNHNV, CDR2 YYDKDF, per germline (reference sequence). CDR3 DNA sequence: TGTGCCACCAGCAGAGATCGGGGTGGGGAGCAGTACTTC. Its protein product is CATSRDRGGEQYF.